The 13 T cell receptor beta chains in this list originate from one sample, sequenced in a study of metastatic and nonmetastatic thyroid tumors (dated by TCRdb to 2018 to 2020). Before undergoing thyroid surgery, none of the patients had been given any kind of treatment. Libraries were constructed by PCR. Sequencing used an Illumina HiSeq 4000. TCRdb reanalyzed the raw reads on its own, using fastp at Q25 for trimming and MiXCR for clone calling, and kept in-frame beta chains. This sample comprises 15,000 or so clones, approximately 31% of them detected only once. Jointly, the top ten make up 13% of the sample. The source material was tumor tissue. These TCRs come from a male donor with papillary thyroid cancer or a benign thyroid nodule (not recorded which). Some clones in this sample may be carry-over from other donors' samples.

Worth noting for this clone: The CDR3 does not end in the conserved phenylalanine or tryptophan, so this is likely a read error. The rearrangement uses TRBV6-1 and TRBJ2-1; D unclear. The CDR3 runs to 14 residues. V was shortened by 0 bases and J by 6 bases, with 9 bases between the two germline ends. CDR1 and CDR2 (germline): MNHNS, SASEGT. CDR3 DNA sequence: TGTGCCAGCAGTGAAGCCCTAGAGATCAATGAGCAGTTCTCC. Translating gives CASSEALEINEQFS.

The chain joins TRBV4-1 to TRBJ2-7; TRBD2 is a possible D gene (6 bases). CDR3 length: 15 amino acids. V lost 4 bases and J lost 3, with 16 bases in between. The germline V gene encodes CDR1 MGHRA and CDR2 YSYEKL. The CDR3 nucleotides are TGCGCCAGCAGCCGCGTTCTGGGACTTGACTACGAGCAGTACTTC. It translates to CASSRVLGLDYEQYF.

This clone was seen ten or more times. The genes are TRBV30 and TRBJ1-2, with 7 bases identical to TRBD1. With V trimmed by 5 bases and J by 8 bases, 14 bases remained unmatched. The CDR3 has 14 residues. CDR1 is GTSNPN, CDR2 SVGIG, per germline (reference sequence). As DNA, the CDR3 is TGTGCCTGGGGCCCCTACCAGACAGGGAAAGGCTACACCTTC. As protein: CAWGPYQTGKGYTF.

This sequence joins TRBV30 and TRBJ1-2; a weak D match, TRBD1 (5 bases). The CDR3 totals 13 residues. CDR1 is GTSNPN and CDR2 is SVGIG in the germline V gene (reference sequence). V was trimmed by 5 bases and J by 8 bases, leaving 18 bases between them. CDR3 coding DNA: TGTGCCTGGGGTAAAGGACACGGCGGGGGCTACACCTTC. It codes for CAWGKGHGGGYTF. The whole variable domain, filled in from reference TRBV30 and TRBJ1-2, reads SQTIHQWPATLVQPVGSPLSLECTVEGTSNPNLYWYRQAAGRGLQLLFYSVGIGQISSEVPQNLSASRPQDRQFILSSKKLLLSDSGFYLCAWGKGHGGGYTFGSGTRLTVV.

This clone was seen more than once but under ten times. This may stem from a read error, because a much larger clone lies one nucleotide away. V is TRBV20-1 and J is TRBJ2-1, with 7 bases matching TRBD1. Germline loops: CDR1 DFQATT, CDR2 SNEGSKA (reference sequence). This CDR3 region has 13 residues. The CDR3 loop is CSVLQGEANEQLF. DNA for the CDR3: TGCAGTGTCTTGCAGGGGGAAGCCAATGAGCAGCTCTTC.

The rearrangement joins TRBV27 to TRBJ1-2; TRBD1 might be the D (6 bases). The CDR3 covers 14 residues. The germline CDR1 and CDR2 sequences are MNHEY and SMNVEV (reference sequence). Trimming took off 4 bases at V and 13 bases at J, with 22 bases between the two ends. CDR3 residues: CASSSRDMGWRFTF. The CDR3 DNA follows: TGTGCCAGCAGTTCACGGGACATGGGATGGCGATTCACCTTC.

This clone has a handful of counts. The J gene is TRBJ2-5, the V gene TRBV19; TRBD1 matches at 9 bases. The CDR3 runs to 14 residues. CDR1 LNHDA and CDR2 SQIVND come from the germline V gene (reference sequence). Germline trimming cut 6 bases from V and 1 base from J; bases unmatched to any gene: 3. The DNA of the CDR3 is TGTGCCAGTAGGGGGACAGGGCGCCAAGAGACCCAGTACTTC. This gives the protein CASRGTGRQETQYF.

This clone was seen at least ten times. The chain couples TRBV15 to TRBJ2-5, with D maybe TRBD1 (6 bases). CDR1 and CDR2 (germline): LNHNV, YYDKDF (reference sequence). Trimming cost V 6 bases and J 1 base, with 15 bases left between them. This CDR3 has 15 amino acids. CDR3 nucleotides: TGTGCCACCAGTAACACAGGGTCGGTCCAAGAGACCCAGTACTTC. Its protein product is CATSNTGSVQETQYF. Filled out from reference TRBV15 and TRBJ2-5, the complete variable domain reads DAMVIQNPRYQVTQFGKPVTLSCSQTLNHNVMYWYQQKSSQAPKLLFHYYDKDFNNEADTPDNFQSRRPNTSFCFLDIRSPGLGDTAMYLCATSNTGSVQETQYFGPGTRLLVL.

V is TRBV5-1 and J is TRBJ2-6; no reliable D call. CDR1 is SGHRS and CDR2 is YFSETQ in the germline V gene. The CDR3 runs to 16 residues. Trimming cost V 2 bases and J 0 bases, with 9 bases left between them. CDR3 sequence reads: CASSFSQSSGANVLTF. Here the CDR3 DNA reads TGCGCCAGCAGCTTTAGTCAGTCCTCTGGGGCCAACGTCCTGACTTTC.

This clone was found many times. The rearrangement links TRBV28 to TRBJ2-1; D possibly corresponds to TRBD2 (5 bases). CDR3 size: 15 residues. Germline V gene sequence: CDR1 MDHEN, CDR2 SYDVKM. Trimming cost V 3 bases and J 5 bases, with 14 bases left between them. The CDR3 DNA reads TGTGCCAGCAGTTTCCCGGGATCTCGGAACAATGAGCAGTTCTTC. Protein product: CASSFPGSRNNEQFF.

The chain couples TRBV11-2 to TRBJ1-3; no definite D call. CDR1 SGHAT and CDR2 FQNNGV come from the germline V gene. Trimming pared 0 bases from V and 0 bases from J, leaving 15 bases between. This CDR3 comprises 18 residues. Here the CDR3 DNA reads TGTGCCAGCAGCTTAGAGCTCGGAAAATTACACTCTGGAAACACCATATATTTT. Translation gives CASSLELGKLHSGNTIYF. The whole variable domain, filled in from reference TRBV11-2 and TRBJ1-3, reads EAGVAQSPRYKIIEKRQSVAFWCNPISGHATLYWYQQILGQGPKLLIQFQNNGVVDDSQLPKDRFSAERLKGVDSTLKIQPAKLEDSAVYLCASSLELGKLHSGNTIYFGEGSWLTVV.

The chain links TRBV20-1 to TRBJ2-2; a possible D gene is TRBD1 (6 bases). CDR1 is DFQATT and CDR2 is SNEGSKA in the germline V gene (reference sequence). Trimming took 6 bases from V and 1 from J, leaving 9 bases between them. CDR3 length: 13 amino acids. This CDR3 reads CSALTGNTGELFF. CDR3 DNA: TGCAGTGCATTGACAGGGAACACCGGGGAGCTGTTTTTT.

The sample holds many counts of this clone. The rearrangement links TRBV27 to TRBJ2-7; TRBD1 matches 9 bases. The V and J ends lost 0 bases and 1 base, in that order; junction bases with no gene match: 4. This CDR3 comprises 16 residues. Germline assignment: CDR1 MNHEY and CDR2 SMNVEV (reference sequence). CDR3 in amino acids: CASSLSGTGYSYEQYF. The CDR3, as DNA: TGTGCCAGCAGTTTATCGGGGACAGGGTATTCCTACGAGCAGTACTTC.